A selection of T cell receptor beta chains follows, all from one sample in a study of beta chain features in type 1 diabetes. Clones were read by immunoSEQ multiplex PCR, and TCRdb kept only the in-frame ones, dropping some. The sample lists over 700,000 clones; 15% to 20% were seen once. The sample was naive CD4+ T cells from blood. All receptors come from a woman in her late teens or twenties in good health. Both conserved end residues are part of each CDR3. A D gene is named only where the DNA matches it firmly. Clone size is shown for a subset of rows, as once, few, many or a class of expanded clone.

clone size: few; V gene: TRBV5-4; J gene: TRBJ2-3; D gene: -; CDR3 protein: CASSLGAPSTDTQYF; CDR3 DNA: TGTGCCAGCAGCTTGGGCGCCCCTAGCACAGATACGCAGTATTTT
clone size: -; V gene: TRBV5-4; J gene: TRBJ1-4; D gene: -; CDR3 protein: CASSKGVTNEKLFF; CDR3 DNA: TGTGCCAGCAGCAAGGGGGTAACTAATGAAAAACTGTTTTTT
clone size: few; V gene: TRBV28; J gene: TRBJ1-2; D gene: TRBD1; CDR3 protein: CASSPTGARVSYTF; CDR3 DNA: TGTGCCAGCAGTCCGACAGGGGCGCGAGTTTCCTACACCTTC
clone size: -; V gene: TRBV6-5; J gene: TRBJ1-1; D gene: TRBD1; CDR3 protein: CASRPQGTGLSEAFF; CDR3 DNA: TGTGCCAGCAGGCCGCAGGGGACAGGGTTGTCTGAAGCTTTCTTT
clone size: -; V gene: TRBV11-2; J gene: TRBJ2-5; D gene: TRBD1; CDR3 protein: CASSSSLQGVSETQYF; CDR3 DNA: TGTGCCAGCAGCTCCTCACTACAGGGGGTTTCGGAGACCCAGTACTTC
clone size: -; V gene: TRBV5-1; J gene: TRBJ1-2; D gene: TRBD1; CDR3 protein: CASSQRQGSYGYTF; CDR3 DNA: TGCGCCAGCAGCCAGAGACAGGGCAGCTATGGCTACACCTTC
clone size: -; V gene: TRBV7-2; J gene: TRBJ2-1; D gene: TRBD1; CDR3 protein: CASSLARGSNEQFF; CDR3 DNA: TGTGCCAGCAGCTTAGCCAGGGGGAGCAATGAGCAGTTCTTC
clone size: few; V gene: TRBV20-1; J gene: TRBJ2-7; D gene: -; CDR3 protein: CSAWTGSEQYF; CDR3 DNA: TGCAGTGCTTGGACTGGCTCGGAGCAGTACTTC
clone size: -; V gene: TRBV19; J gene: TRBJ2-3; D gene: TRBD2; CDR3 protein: CASSILAGRTDTQYF; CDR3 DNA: TGTGCCAGTAGTATATTAGCGGGAAGGACAGATACGCAGTATTTT
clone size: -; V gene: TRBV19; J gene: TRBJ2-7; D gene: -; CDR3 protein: CASSQGASYEQYF; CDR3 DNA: TGTGCCAGTAGTCAAGGGGCATCCTACGAGCAGTACTTC
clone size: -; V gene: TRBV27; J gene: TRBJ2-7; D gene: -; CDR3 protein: CASSRSGPGYEQYF; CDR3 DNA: TGTGCCAGCAGTAGAAGTGGCCCAGGTTACGAGCAGTACTTC
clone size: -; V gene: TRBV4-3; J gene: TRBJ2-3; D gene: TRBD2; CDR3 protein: CASSQDAGVATDTQYF; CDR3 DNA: TGCGCCAGCAGCCAAGATGCGGGAGTTGCGACAGATACGCAGTATTTT
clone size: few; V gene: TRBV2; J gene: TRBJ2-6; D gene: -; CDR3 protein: CASRFERSGANVLTF; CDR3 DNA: TGTGCCAGCAGGTTTGAAAGGTCTGGGGCCAACGTCCTGACTTTC
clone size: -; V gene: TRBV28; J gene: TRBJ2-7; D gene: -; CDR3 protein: CASSFLGAGEQYF; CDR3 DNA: TGTGCCAGCAGTTTTTTGGGGGCTGGCGAGCAGTACTTC
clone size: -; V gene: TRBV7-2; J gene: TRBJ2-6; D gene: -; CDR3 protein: CASSFGGAGANVLTF; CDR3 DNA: TGTGCCAGCAGCTTTGGAGGGGCTGGGGCCAACGTCCTGACTTTC
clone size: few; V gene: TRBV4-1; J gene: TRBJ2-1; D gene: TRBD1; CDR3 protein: CASSQGQGPYNEQFF; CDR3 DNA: TGCGCCAGCAGCCAAGGACAGGGGCCCTACAATGAGCAGTTCTTC
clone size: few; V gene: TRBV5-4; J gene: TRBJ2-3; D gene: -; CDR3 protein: CASSLSSTAGADTQYF; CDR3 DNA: TGTGCCAGCAGCTTGTCGTCGACCGCAGGGGCAGATACGCAGTATTTT
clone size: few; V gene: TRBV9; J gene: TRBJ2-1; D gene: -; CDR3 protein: CASSVVGIGPYNEQFF; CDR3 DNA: TGTGCCAGCAGCGTAGTAGGGATTGGGCCATACAATGAGCAGTTCTTC
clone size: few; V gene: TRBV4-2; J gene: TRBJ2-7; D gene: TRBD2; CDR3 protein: CASSRGSGSYEQYF; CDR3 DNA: TGTGCCAGCAGCCGCGGTAGCGGGAGCTACGAGCAGTACTTC